This T cell receptor (beta chain) stems from a study of T cell responses to AZD1222 COVID-19 vaccine (dated by TCRdb to 2020 to 2023). For the wider study: TCR sequencing was performed for about 250 trial participants, of whom about 200 were given two doses of AZD1222 and around 25 were given two doses of MenACWY control vaccine. Trial participants were enrolled into age subgroups of 18-55, 56-69 and 70-plus years, which contained 148, 28 and 57 TCR-sequenced participants, respectively.

On the study overall, not on this receptor specifically: The whole spike protein was spanned by vaccine-associated CD4 TCRs, and dominant responses were seen in regions 160-218 and 743-854. Most participants were white British and females outnumbered males, and the authors suggested that clonal diversity may have been underestimated. Conclusions about previously exposed vaccinees are limited, since just five to seven AZD1222 recipients were seropositive for SARS-CoV-2 at baseline. In the small 56-69-year group, the increase in depth fell short of significance, most likely because of low power. A significant rise in spike-specific TCR breadth and depth was observed after two AZD1222 doses relative to day 0 and relative to MenACWY recipients. Because no samples from the day 14 peak response were available, repertoires could be characterized only after the peak T cell response. Reportedly, close to half of the unique spike-specific TCRs recognized epitopes lying outside the regions that are mutated in the B.1.351 and B.1.1.7 variants.

The CDR3 regions of human TCRbeta chains were subjected to immunosequencing. The study's processing was this. Repertoire TCRs were checked for matches against a reference library of SARS-CoV-2-specific TCRs that had been generated using the MIRA antigen-specificity platform. Breadth was defined as the fraction of unique TCRs that were SARS-CoV-2-associated. Depth was defined as the fraction of total T cells that were SARS-CoV-2-associated. Each spike-specific TCR was assigned to its reactive spike region and to a CD4 or CD8 class using the MIRA data. Log10-transformed breadth and depth values were compared by one-way ANOVA with Sidak's multiple comparisons tests. TCRdb mirrors the immuneACCESS table, restricted to in-frame sequences. Some clones are absent from its copies; in checked studies, under half trace to an unresolved V gene, and the reason for the others is unknown. D and trimming come from the DNA, and the V and J calls and clone size come from that table. Across this sample there are around 180,000 clones, with more than 70% seen only once. The biggest ten clones account for roughly 26% of the sample.

In light of the paper, this sample's time point label describes: about 28 days (+/-7) after the second vaccine dose. AZD1222 recipients with second doses at about 4 weeks or about 12 weeks were pooled, because spike-specific TCR depth and breadth did not differ between schedules. Vaccinee samples were obtained from the UK trials COV001 and COV002, which included a single-blind randomized controlled phase 2/3 trial of AZD1222 (ChAdOx1 nCoV-19) in healthy adults. Trial participant PBMC samples were collected at day 0 and day 28 after the second dose for TCRbeta chain sequencing. Of note for this clone: Its antigen has not been determined. It has no much larger one-base neighbor in the sample; base qualities were not kept.

The TCR comes from an adult who received the AZD1222 COVID-19 vaccine. The sample here was peripheral blood, taken 28 days after the second AZD1222 dose.

The DNA is as follows: TGTGCCAGCAGCCGGGACTACTTTGAAAAACTGTTTTTT. Its protein product is CASSRDYFEKLFF. In this chain, TRBV12-3 or TRBV12-4 is recombined with TRBJ1-4; a tentative D call is TRBD1 (5 bases match). The CDR3 has 13 amino acids, counting the end cysteine and phenylalanine. Just the 39-base CDR3 DNA is kept, in frame starting at base 1. The germline ends are 12 bases apart after V is trimmed by 6 bases and J by 7 bases.